The next 2 T cell receptor beta chains were all read from a single sample in a study of beta chain features in type 1 diabetes. Reverse transcribing all isolated RNA meant expressed TCRB transcripts were sequenced. Sequencing used immunoSEQ multiplex PCR; TCRdb keeps in-frame clones, though not all of them. The table lists under 550,000 clones, roughly 11% of them singletons. Sequencing was done on a sample of naive CD4+ T cells from blood. Receptor source: a woman younger than 35 in good health.

This clone was counted only a few times. The CDR3 here is CASRRKGQGDEQFF. The CDR3 region has the DNA TGCGCCAGCAGGCGAAAGGGACAGGGAGATGAGCAGTTCTTC. V usage is TRBV4-3 and J usage is TRBJ2-1; 9 bases fit TRBD1. This CDR3 spans 14 amino acids. Losses at the gene ends were 6 bases for V and 8 bases for J; bases not matched to a gene: 8. Germline CDR1 reads LGHNA; CDR2 reads YSLEER.

This clone was detected only a few times. The chain uses TRBV9 and TRBJ2-5; perhaps TRBD1 as D (7 bases). Deletions cut 5 bases from V and 1 base from J, with 15 bases between. The CDR3 is 15 amino acids. The germline CDR1 and CDR2 sequences are SGDLS and YYNGEE. The CDR3 coding sequence is TGTGCCAGCAGACGGCGGGACAGCCCCCAAGAGACCCAGTACTTC. This encodes CASRRRDSPQETQYF. The full variable domain, with the rest looked up from reference TRBV9 and TRBJ2-5, is DSGVTQTPKHLITATGQRVTLRCSPRSGDLSVYWYQQSLDQGLQFLIQYYNGEERAKGNILERFSAQQFPDLHSELNLSSLELGDSALYFCASRRRDSPQETQYFGPGTRLLVL.